This is a list of T cell receptor beta chains from one sample in a study of OX40 agonist ivuxolimab in advanced cancers. Clones were read by immunoSEQ multiplex PCR, and TCRdb kept only the in-frame ones, dropping some. The sample has around 110,000 clones, roughly 95% seen once. Specimen: CD4+ or CD8+ T cells sorted from blood, collected in a trial of the OX40 agonist ivuxolimab. These receptors were collected from an adult with an advanced solid tumor such as melanoma, head and neck, liver or kidney cancer. Each CDR3 is given with its conserved first and last residue.

v_call: TRBV21-1
j_call: TRBJ1-4
cdr3_aa: CASSMGQDNEKLFF

v_call: TRBV6-1
j_call: TRBJ1-1
cdr3_aa: CASSAQGANTEAFF

v_call: TRBV19
j_call: TRBJ1-5
cdr3_aa: CASSIEVGLNQPQHF

v_call: TRBV9
j_call: TRBJ2-3
cdr3_aa: CASSPGQGGYGTDTQYF

v_call: TRBV13
j_call: TRBJ2-1
cdr3_aa: CASSSAGGLGSYNEQFF

v_call: TRBV7-2
j_call: TRBJ2-5
cdr3_aa: CASSLERFLETQYF

v_call: TRBV19
j_call: TRBJ2-1
cdr3_aa: CASSRDRGRNEQFF

v_call: TRBV6-5
j_call: TRBJ1-1
cdr3_aa: CASSYSRGRDTEAFF

v_call: TRBV18
j_call: TRBJ1-2
cdr3_aa: CASSQGQDGYTF

v_call: TRBV18
j_call: TRBJ1-1
cdr3_aa: CASSPRTGEDTEAFF

v_call: TRBV7-3
j_call: TRBJ2-1
cdr3_aa: CASSRDILAEQFF

v_call: TRBV5-5
j_call: TRBJ1-2
cdr3_aa: CASSSNYGYTF

v_call: TRBV15
j_call: TRBJ1-5
cdr3_aa: CATSRRGSNQPQHF

v_call: TRBV12-2
j_call: .
cdr3_aa: CASRDLIGTKTYEQYF

v_call: TRBV14
j_call: TRBJ1-4
cdr3_aa: CASSHRYEKLFF

v_call: TRBV18
j_call: TRBJ2-2
cdr3_aa: CASSPPRATGELFF

v_call: TRBV28
j_call: TRBJ1-4
cdr3_aa: CASTRPSGTGATNEKLFF

v_call: TRBV5-1
j_call: TRBJ2-1
cdr3_aa: CASSRDPTYNEQFF

v_call: TRBV19
j_call: TRBJ1-6
cdr3_aa: CASRVGAAESSPLHF

v_call: TRBV13
j_call: TRBJ2-5
cdr3_aa: CASSLRGSTYQETQYF